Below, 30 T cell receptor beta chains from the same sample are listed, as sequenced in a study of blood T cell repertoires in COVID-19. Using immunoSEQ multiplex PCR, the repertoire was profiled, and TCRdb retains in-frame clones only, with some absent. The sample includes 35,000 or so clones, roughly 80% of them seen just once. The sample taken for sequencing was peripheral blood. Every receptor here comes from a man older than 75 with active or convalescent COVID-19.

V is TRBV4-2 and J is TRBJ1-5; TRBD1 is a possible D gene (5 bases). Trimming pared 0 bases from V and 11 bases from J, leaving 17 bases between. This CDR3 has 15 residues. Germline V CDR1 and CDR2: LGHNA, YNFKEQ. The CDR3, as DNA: TGTGCCAGCAGCCAAGATTACGGGGGGAAGCTGGCCCAGCATTTT. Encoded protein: CASSQDYGGKLAQHF.

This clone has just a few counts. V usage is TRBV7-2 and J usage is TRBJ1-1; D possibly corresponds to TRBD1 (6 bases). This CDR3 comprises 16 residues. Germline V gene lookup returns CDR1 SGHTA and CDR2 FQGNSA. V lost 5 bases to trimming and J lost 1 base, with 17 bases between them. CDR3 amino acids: CASSARGTRGNTEAFF. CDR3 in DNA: TGTGCCAGCAGCGCAAGGGGGACCCGTGGGAACACTGAAGCTTTCTTT.

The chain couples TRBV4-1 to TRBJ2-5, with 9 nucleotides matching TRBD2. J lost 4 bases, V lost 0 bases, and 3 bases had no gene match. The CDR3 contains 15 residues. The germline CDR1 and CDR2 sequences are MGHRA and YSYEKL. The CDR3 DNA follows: TGCGCCAGCAGCCAAGACCCTAGCGGGGCAGAGACCCAGTACTTC. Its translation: CASSQDPSGAETQYF.

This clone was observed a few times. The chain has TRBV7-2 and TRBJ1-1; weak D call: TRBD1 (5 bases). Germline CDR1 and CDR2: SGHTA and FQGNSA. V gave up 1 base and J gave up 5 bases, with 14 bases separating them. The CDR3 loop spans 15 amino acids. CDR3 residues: CASSLGGDWETEAFF. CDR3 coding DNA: TGTGCCAGCAGCTTAGGGGGGGATTGGGAAACTGAAGCTTTCTTT.

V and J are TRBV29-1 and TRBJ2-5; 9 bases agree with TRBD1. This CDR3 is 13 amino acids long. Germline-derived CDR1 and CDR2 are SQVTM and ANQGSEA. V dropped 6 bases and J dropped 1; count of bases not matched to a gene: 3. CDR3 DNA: TGCAGCGTGATGACAGGGGGCCAAGAGACCCAGTACTTC. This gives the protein CSVMTGGQETQYF.

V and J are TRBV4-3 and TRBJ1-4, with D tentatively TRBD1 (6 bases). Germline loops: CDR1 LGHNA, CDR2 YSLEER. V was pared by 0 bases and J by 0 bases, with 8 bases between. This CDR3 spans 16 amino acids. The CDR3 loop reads CASSQEGAATNEKLFF. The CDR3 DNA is TGCGCCAGCAGCCAAGAGGGGGCGGCAACTAATGAAAAACTGTTTTTT.

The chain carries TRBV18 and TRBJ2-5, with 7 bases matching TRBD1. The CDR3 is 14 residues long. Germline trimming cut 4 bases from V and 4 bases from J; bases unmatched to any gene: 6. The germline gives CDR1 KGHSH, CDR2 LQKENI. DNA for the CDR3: TGTGCCAGCTCACGAACAGGGGTGCGAGAGACCCAGTACTTC. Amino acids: CASSRTGVRETQYF.

CDR3 in amino acids: CASRSSGSGETQYF. CDR3 nucleotides: TGTGCCAGCAGAAGTAGCGGGAGCGGAGAGACCCAGTACTTC. The chain links TRBV11-3 to TRBJ2-5; TRBD2 matches 9 bases. Germline assignment: CDR1 SGHNT and CDR2 YENEEA. J lost 4 bases, V lost 6 bases, and 6 bases had no gene match. The CDR3 length is 14 residues.

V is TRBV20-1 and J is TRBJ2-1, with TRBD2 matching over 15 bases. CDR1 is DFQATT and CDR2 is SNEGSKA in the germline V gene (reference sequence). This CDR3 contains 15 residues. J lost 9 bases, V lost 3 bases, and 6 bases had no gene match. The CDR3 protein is CSASKGLAGGIEQFF. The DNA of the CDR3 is TGCAGTGCTAGTAAGGGACTAGCGGGAGGTATTGAGCAGTTCTTC.

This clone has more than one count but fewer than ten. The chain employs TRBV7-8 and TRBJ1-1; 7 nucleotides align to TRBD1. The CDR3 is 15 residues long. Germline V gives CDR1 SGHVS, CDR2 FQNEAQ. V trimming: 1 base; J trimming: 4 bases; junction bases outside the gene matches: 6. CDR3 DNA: TGTGCCAGCAGCTTAGTATTCGACAGGGCCACTGAAGCTTTCTTT. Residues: CASSLVFDRATEAFF.

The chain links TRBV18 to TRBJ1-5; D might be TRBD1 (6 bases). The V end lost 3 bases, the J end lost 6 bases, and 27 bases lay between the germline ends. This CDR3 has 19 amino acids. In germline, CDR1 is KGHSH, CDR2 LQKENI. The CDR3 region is CASSPLPPIRDKNAQPQHF. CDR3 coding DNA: TGTGCCAGCTCACCCTTACCGCCTATCAGGGACAAGAATGCTCAGCCCCAGCATTTT.

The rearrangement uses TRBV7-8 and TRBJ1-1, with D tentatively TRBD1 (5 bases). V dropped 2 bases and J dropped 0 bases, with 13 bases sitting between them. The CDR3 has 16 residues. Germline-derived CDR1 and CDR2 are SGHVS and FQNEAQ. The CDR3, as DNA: TGTGCCAGCAGCTTAATCTCAGGGTTCATGAACACTGAAGCTTTCTTT. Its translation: CASSLISGFMNTEAFF.

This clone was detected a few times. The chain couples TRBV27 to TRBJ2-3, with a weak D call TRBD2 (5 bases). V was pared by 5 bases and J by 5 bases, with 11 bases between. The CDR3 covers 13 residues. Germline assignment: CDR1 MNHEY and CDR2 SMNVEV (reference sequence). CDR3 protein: CASSRLIVDTQYF. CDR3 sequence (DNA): TGTGCCAGCAGTAGACTAATAGTAGATACGCAGTATTTT.

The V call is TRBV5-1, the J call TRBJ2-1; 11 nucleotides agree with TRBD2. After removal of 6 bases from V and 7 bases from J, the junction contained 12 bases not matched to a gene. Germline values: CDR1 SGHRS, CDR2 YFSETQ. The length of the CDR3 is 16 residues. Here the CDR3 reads CASNNNWASGRNEQFF. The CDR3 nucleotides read TGCGCCAGCAATAATAATTGGGCTAGCGGGAGGAATGAGCAGTTCTTC.

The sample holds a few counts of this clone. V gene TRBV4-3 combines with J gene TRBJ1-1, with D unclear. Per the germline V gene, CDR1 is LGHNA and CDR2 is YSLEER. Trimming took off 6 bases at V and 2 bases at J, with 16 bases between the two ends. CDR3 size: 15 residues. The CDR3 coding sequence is TGCGCCAGCAGGTCGGATGGTCGGGATAACACTGAAGCTTTCTTT. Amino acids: CASRSDGRDNTEAFF.

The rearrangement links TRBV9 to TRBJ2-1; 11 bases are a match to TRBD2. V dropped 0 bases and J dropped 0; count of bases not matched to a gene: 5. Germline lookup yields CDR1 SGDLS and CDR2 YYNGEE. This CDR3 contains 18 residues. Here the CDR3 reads CASSVGLAGSGSYNEQFF. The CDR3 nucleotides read TGTGCCAGCAGCGTAGGACTAGCGGGATCCGGCTCCTACAATGAGCAGTTCTTC.

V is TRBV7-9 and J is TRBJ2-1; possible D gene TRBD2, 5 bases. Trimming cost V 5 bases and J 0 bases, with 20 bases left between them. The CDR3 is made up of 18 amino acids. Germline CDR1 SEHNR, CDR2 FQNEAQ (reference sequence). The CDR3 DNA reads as TGTGCCAGCAGCAGCCGTGGACTCTCCAAAAACTCCTACAATGAGCAGTTCTTC. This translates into CASSSRGLSKNSYNEQFF.

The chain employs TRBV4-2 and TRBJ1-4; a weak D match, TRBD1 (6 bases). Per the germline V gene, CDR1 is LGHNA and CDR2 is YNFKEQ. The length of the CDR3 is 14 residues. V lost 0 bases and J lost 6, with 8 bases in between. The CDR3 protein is CASSQDRTDEKLFF. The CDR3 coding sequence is TGTGCCAGCAGCCAAGATAGGACAGATGAAAAACTGTTTTTT.

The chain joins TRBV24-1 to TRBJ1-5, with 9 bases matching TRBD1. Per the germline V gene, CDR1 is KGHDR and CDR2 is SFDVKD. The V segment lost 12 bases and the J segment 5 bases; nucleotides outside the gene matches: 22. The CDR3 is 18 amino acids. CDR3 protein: CAPPGTGFFEEGDQPQHF. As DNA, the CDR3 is TGTGCCCCACCCGGGACAGGGTTTTTCGAAGAGGGGGATCAGCCCCAGCATTTT.

CDR3 nucleotide sequence: TGTGCCAGTAGTACCTTGGGACAGGGCGACTACGAGCAGTACTTC. Protein product: CASSTLGQGDYEQYF. V is TRBV19 and J is TRBJ2-7; 9 bases map to TRBD1. This CDR3 region has 15 residues. The V gene end was trimmed by 4 bases and the J gene end by 3 bases; junction bases not matched to a gene: 7. Per germline, CDR1 LNHDA and CDR2 SQIVND (reference sequence).

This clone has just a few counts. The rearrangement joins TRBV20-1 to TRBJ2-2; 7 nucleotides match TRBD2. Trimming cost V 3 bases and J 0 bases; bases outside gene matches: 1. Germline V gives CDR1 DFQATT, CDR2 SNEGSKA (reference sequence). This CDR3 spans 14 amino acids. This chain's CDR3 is CSASGGANTGELFF. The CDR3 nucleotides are TGCAGTGCTAGTGGGGGGGCGAACACCGGGGAGCTGTTTTTT.

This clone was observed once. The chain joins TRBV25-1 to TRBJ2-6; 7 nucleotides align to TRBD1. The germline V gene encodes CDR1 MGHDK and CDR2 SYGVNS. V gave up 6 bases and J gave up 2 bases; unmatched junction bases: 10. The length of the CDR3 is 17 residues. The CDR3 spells CASRPGEGATGANVLTF. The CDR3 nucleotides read TGTGCCAGCAGACCAGGCGAGGGGGCGACTGGGGCCAACGTCCTGACTTTC.

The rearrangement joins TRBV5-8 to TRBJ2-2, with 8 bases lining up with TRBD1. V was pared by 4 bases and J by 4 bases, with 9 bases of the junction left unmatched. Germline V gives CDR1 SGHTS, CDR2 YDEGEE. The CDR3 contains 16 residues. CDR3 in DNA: TGTGCCAGCAGCAGACAACAGGGGGTTGTCACCGGGGAGCTGTTTTTT. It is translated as CASSRQQGVVTGELFF.

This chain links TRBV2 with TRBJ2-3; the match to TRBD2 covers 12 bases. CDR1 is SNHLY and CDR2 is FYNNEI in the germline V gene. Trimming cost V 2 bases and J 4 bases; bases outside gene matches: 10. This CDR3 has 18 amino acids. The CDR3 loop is CASSERSTSGGRADTQYF. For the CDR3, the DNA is TGTGCCAGCAGTGAAAGGAGTACTAGCGGGGGGAGGGCAGATACGCAGTATTTT.

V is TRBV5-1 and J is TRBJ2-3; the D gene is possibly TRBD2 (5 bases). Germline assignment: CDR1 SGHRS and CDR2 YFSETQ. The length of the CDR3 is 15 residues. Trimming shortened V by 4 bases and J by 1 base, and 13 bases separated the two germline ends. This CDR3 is CASSPGFGGTDTQYF. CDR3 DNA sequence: TGCGCCAGCAGCCCGGGATTCGGGGGCACAGATACGCAGTATTTT. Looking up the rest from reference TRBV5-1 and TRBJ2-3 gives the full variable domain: KAGVTQTPRYLIKTRGQQVTLSCSPISGHRSVSWYQQTPGQGLQFLFEYFSETQRNKGNFPGRFSGRQFSNSRSEMNVSTLELGDSALYLCASSPGFGGTDTQYFGPGTRLTVL.

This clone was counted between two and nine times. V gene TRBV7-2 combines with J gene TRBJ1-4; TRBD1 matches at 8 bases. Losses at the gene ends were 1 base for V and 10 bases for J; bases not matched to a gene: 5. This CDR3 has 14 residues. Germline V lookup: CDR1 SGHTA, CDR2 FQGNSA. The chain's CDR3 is CASSLVGQGGKLFF. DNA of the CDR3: TGTGCCAGCAGCTTAGTCGGACAGGGTGGAAAACTGTTTTTT.

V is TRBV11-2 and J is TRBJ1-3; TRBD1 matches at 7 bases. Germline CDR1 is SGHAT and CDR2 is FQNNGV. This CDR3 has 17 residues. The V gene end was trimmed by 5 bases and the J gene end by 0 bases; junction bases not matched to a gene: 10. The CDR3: CASSASQGYASGNTIYF. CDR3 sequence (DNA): TGTGCCAGCAGCGCCTCACAGGGGTATGCCTCTGGAAACACCATATATTTT.

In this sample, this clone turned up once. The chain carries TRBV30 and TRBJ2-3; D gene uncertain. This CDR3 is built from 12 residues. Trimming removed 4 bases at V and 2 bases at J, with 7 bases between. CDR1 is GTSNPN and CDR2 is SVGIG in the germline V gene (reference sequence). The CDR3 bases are TGTGCCTGGACCCGGTCCACAGATACGCAGTATTTT. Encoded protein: CAWTRSTDTQYF.

The CDR3 coding sequence is TGTGCCAGCAGTGCGAACCAGGGACAGGGGTTCGCTGAAGCTTTCTTT. Translating it yields CASSANQGQGFAEAFF. The V call is TRBV27, the J call TRBJ1-1; the match to TRBD1 covers 10 bases. The CDR3 has 16 amino acids. V shed 5 bases, J shed 6 bases, and the junction held 12 bases outside the gene matches. Germline assignment: CDR1 MNHEY and CDR2 SMNVEV (reference sequence).

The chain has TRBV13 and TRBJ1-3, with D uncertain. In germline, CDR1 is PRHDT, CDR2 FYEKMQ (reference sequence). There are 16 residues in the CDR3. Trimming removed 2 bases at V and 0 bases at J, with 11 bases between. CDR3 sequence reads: CASSLRAYSSGNTIYF. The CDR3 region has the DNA TGTGCCAGCAGCTTACGTGCGTACAGCTCTGGAAACACCATATATTTT. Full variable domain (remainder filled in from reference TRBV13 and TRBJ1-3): AAGVIQSPRHLIKEKRETATLKCYPIPRHDTVYWYQQGPGQDPQFLISFYEKMQSDKGSIPDRFSAQQFSDYHSELNMSSLELGDSALYFCASSLRAYSSGNTIYFGEGSWLTVV.